Included here is one TCR beta chain sequence, with context. The target antigen is unknown. CDR1 is SEHNR, CDR2 FQNEAQ, per germline (reference sequence). This CDR3 comprises 14 residues. Trimming took 3 bases from V and 2 from J, leaving 10 bases between them. The record originates from a study of T-cell memory formation after mild COVID-19. Findings and limits, study-wide: Some SARS-CoV-2-responding clones were already detected in memory before infection. Among CD4+ contracting clones, most were CM and EM, and CD8+ ones EMRA.

MiXCR, run by TCRdb on the 5' RACE reads, gives a single entry per CDR3 protein. In the table there are 300,000 to 350,000 distinct CDR3 sequences, around 19% of which are singletons. The sample consisted of PBMCs or a T cell subset sorted from them (not recorded which). J is TRBJ2-5 and V is TRBV7-9; no clear D gene. This clonotype was obtained from a young man who had mild COVID-19 (a few samples of this study predate the infection). Cell type and time point are not known. This CDR3 is CASSFSSGQETQYF. The CDR3, as DNA: TGTGCCAGCAGCTTTTCTTCCGGGCAAGAGACCCAGTACTTC.